This T cell receptor (beta chain) is from a study of CD8+CD57+ T cells in acquired aplastic anemia. Template material for TCR beta VDJ and CDR3 profiling consisted of genomic DNA. TCRdb itself ran the reads through MiXCR, one entry per CDR3 protein. Among around 190,000 distinct CDR3 sequences listed, around 59% were seen once. This clonotype has a count of ten or more. Sequencing was carried out using sorted CD4+, CD8+, or CD8+CD57+ T cells (not recorded which) from PBMCs. The sequence was collected from a human donor in good health, serving as a control.

The CDR3 nucleotides are TGCGCCAGCAAGCGAGACAGCATGAACACTGAAGCTTTCTTT. Residues: CASKRDSMNTEAFF. This chain links TRBV5-1 with TRBJ1-1; D is possibly TRBD1 (5 bases). This CDR3 contains 14 residues. The V and J ends lost 6 bases and 0 bases respectively, with 12 bases between them. Germline CDR1 SGHRS, CDR2 YFSETQ.